The T cell receptor (beta chain) under discussion was sequenced for a study of spatial heterogeneity in lung cancer (dated by TCRdb to between 2017 and 2020). Describing the broader study: More beta-chain than alpha-chain transcripts were consistently detected, likely reflecting higher beta-chain transcript abundance. At surgery, hundreds of tumor regions, almost 65 matched nontumor lung samples and 56 PBMC samples were TCR-sequenced for both alpha and beta chains. The study linked features of the TCR repertoire to counts of nonsynonymous mutations, which were determined by whole-exome sequencing of tumor tissue. In non-small cell lung cancer, the study quantitatively compared TCR alpha and beta repertoires across several tumor regions, matched nontumor lung, and blood. In the raw uncorrected reads, each unique combination of TCR and UMI appeared more than ten times on average.

What the time point label conveys for this sample: sample taken at primary tumor resection. Without any cell sorting, TCR sequencing was performed on whole RNA extracted either from tumor and nontumor lung tissue or from cryopreserved PBMC samples. Samples were obtained from 72 patients with early-stage, untreated non-small cell lung cancer from the lung TRACERx cohort. Only patients with enough RNA available from two or more tumor regions were chosen for TCR sequencing. V is cut back by 5 bases and J by 8 bases, with 9 bases in the junction unmatched. The germline V gene (reference sequence) sets CDR1 to SEHNR and CDR2 to FQNEAQ. The CDR3 has 16 amino acids, counting the end cysteine and phenylalanine. Left in the record is the CDR3 DNA by itself, 48 bases read in frame from the first base. The library was prepared using 5' RACE. Sequencing instrument: NextSeq 500. The TCR library protocol attached a unique molecular identifier to each TCR cDNA molecule to allow correction of PCR and sequencing errors. The source study handled its data this way. Decombinator tools were used for TCR identification, UMI-based error correction and CDR3 extraction. Expanded TCRs were defined as those above a frequency of 2 per 1,000, corresponding to the top 1% of the tumor frequency distribution. Renyi diversity was computed with the R vegan package after each repertoire had been subsampled 100 times to 5,000 TCRs. CDR3 similarity networks were constructed using string-kernel similarity of amino acid triplets, with links drawn between CDR3s whose pairwise similarity was above 0.82. TCRdb trimmed public reads at Q25 via fastp, called clones via MiXCR and kept in-frame beta chains. Entries are consolidated by CDR3 protein sequence, retaining the most common genes and DNA. The V and J calls reflect TCRdb's pipeline rather than the authors' work. Across this sample there are more than 3,500 distinct CDR3 sequences, with 7.5% to 8.5% seen only once. Together, the top ten hold 50% to 60% of the sample.

Broader findings and caveats from the paper: Confirming at a functional level the hypothesis that regional TCRs recognize regional mutations was considered to require additional single-cell paired TCR alpha and beta sequencing. Ubiquitous expanded tumor TCRs were found in blood more often at tumor resection than at routine follow-up.

This clonotype was recorded at least ten times. What this receptor recognizes is not known. No much larger clone is present one base from it, and per-base qualities are unavailable. In this chain, TRBV7-9 is recombined with TRBJ1-6; 10 bases in the junction line up with TRBD1. The starting material was PBMCs, obtained at surgery. The source is a female donor with early-stage non-small cell lung cancer. The nucleotides are TGTGCCAGCAGCCCCGCGGTTGACAGGGGGCATTCACCCCTCCACTTT. Its translation reads: CASSPAVDRGHSPLHF.